The clone carrying this TCR beta chain showed up just a few times. What it binds is not known. The data derive from a study of tumor-infiltrating lymphocytes in localized non-small cell lung cancer. Across the study: Several tumor histologies, both smoking statuses, and some post-neoadjuvant chemotherapy samples were included. Study-wide points: Tumors had more T cell infiltration than uninvolved lung, per TCRbeta sequencing and CD3 counts.

V was clipped by 2 bases and J by 10 bases; unmatched bases: 4. The germline V gene encodes CDR1 MNHEY and CDR2 SMNVEV (reference sequence). The CDR3 has 12 amino acids. Profiling relied on immunoSEQ multiplex PCR, and the TCRdb table lists in-frame clones only, not all of them. Of fewer than 8,500 clones listed, around three quarters are singletons. Sequencing was done on a sample of uninvolved lung tissue not adjacent to the tumor. The chain is built from TRBV27 and TRBJ2-5; 7 nucleotides align to TRBD2. The sequence was obtained from a human donor with non-small cell lung cancer. The CDR3 nucleotides read TGTGCCAGCAGTTTAATCGGGGGGAACCAGTACTTC. Translation: CASSLIGGNQYF.